This T cell receptor (beta chain) was sequenced in a study of blood T cell repertoires in COVID-19. Turning to the study itself: Material from acute and convalescent COVID-19 was sourced from the United States, Italy and Spain. PBMCs, B-cell-depleted T cells, or T cells were the source of the cDNA or gDNA that made up the material.

Methods used by the authors: Amplifying reference gene primers gave estimates of nucleated cell counts. Data came from immunoSEQ multiplex PCR; TCRdb stores just in-frame clones and leaves some out. That table supplies the V and J calls and clone size; D and trimming were determined from the DNA. Of about 60,000 clones listed, roughly 78% were seen once; the top ten hold around 8.7%. V was clipped by 7 bases and J by 7 bases, with 11 bases between them. This CDR3 spans 12 amino acids. In germline, CDR1 is SEHNR, CDR2 FQNEAQ (reference sequence). This receptor was obtained from a woman of 80 years or more with acute or convalescent COVID-19. Source material: peripheral blood. The gene calls are TRBV7-9 and TRBJ2-1, with D tentatively TRBD1 (5 bases). CDR3 sequence: CASTSGWNEQFF. In DNA form, the CDR3 reads TGTGCCAGCACCTCAGGGTGGAATGAGCAGTTCTTC.